The T cell receptor (beta chain) described here comes from a study of T cells in Graves' hyperthyroidism and ophthalmopathy. Regarding this clonotype: The antigen is undetermined.

Uncontrolled infection, other autoimmune disease, pregnancy or lactation barred patients from enrollment. What was amplified from RNA transcripts were TCR beta CDR3 regions. The TCR CDR3 first-round RT-PCR relied on the HTBI primer set. TCRdb reprocessed the multiplex PCR reads with MiXCR, giving one entry per CDR3 protein. The data contain 550,000 to 700,000 distinct CDR3 sequences, about half of them singletons. General study findings and limits: For ophthalmopathy, model prediction preceded onset by a median around 7 months. The authors' 13 V-J model separated ophthalmopathy from stable hyperthyroidism.

V was clipped by 3 bases and J by 8 bases; unmatched bases: 7. The germline V gene has CDR1 DFQATT and CDR2 SNEGSKA (reference sequence). The CDR3 runs to 15 residues. The genes are TRBV20-1 and TRBJ1-6; 10 bases match TRBD1. Sequences were obtained from peripheral blood or thyroid tissue (not recorded which). This TCR came from an adult woman with Graves' disease, either hyperthyroidism or ophthalmopathy (not recorded which). The CDR3 DNA follows: TGCAGTGCTAGGCCTGACAGGGGGCTGGATTCACCCCTCCACTTT. Translated, it gives CSARPDRGLDSPLHF.